A single sample gave rise to the 4 T cell receptor beta chains below, sequenced in a study of blood T cell repertoires in COVID-19. Repertoires were generated with immunoSEQ multiplex PCR, while TCRdb's copy carries only in-frame clones and drops some. The sample contains under 250,000 clones, around 80% of which appear only once. The sample taken for sequencing was peripheral blood. The receptors were sampled from a man aged 35 to 55 with active or convalescent COVID-19.

The chain is built from TRBV9 and TRBJ1-2; 9 bases match TRBD1. V lost 0 bases to trimming and J lost 8 bases; unmatched junction nucleotides: 11. Germline V gene lookup returns CDR1 SGDLS and CDR2 YYNGEE. The CDR3 is made up of 16 amino acids. The CDR3 sequence is CASSVEAGQGLRGYTF. The CDR3 DNA sequence: TGTGCCAGCAGCGTAGAGGCGGGACAGGGTCTAAGAGGCTACACCTTC.

This chain uses TRBV5-4 with TRBJ2-1; TRBD2 aligns across 10 bases. This CDR3 comprises 15 residues. V gave up 4 bases and J gave up 5 bases; unmatched junction bases: 6. Germline loops: CDR1 SGHNT, CDR2 YYREEE (reference sequence). CDR3 sequence reads: CASSLSGLADNEQFF. Written as DNA, the CDR3 is TGTGCCAGCAGCCTTAGCGGACTAGCGGACAATGAGCAGTTCTTC.

V usage is TRBV6-5 and J usage is TRBJ1-6; D ambiguous. This CDR3 has 14 residues. Germline V CDR1 and CDR2: MNHEY, SVGAGI. V dropped 8 bases and J dropped 9 bases, with 17 bases sitting between them. As DNA, the CDR3 is TGTGCCAGCGGCCTACTGATCCGGAGTTCACCCCTCCACTTT. Its protein product is CASGLLIRSSPLHF.

The V and J genes are TRBV7-9 and TRBJ2-1, with TRBD1 matching 8 bases. J gave up 6 bases and V 5 bases, and 12 bases lay outside the gene matches. Germline CDR1 is SEHNR and CDR2 is FQNEAQ (reference sequence). The CDR3 length is 16 residues. The DNA for the CDR3 is TGTGCCAGCAGCCGACCTCCGGGACAGGAATCCAATGAGCAGTTCTTC. Residues: CASSRPPGQESNEQFF.